This T cell receptor (beta chain) stems from a study of lymphopenia after photon versus proton radiotherapy. The study's findings and limits: Authors raise, but do not show, better survival with proton therapy. Photon-treated patients lost naive T cells and TCR diversity; proton-treated stayed stable. Oligoclonal CD8+ Temra expansion after nadir drove photon patients' diversity drop. Post-nadir TCR diversity decline inversely tracked overall survival among those who died.

This CDR3 region has 14 residues. The V and J ends lost 6 bases and 9 bases respectively, with 18 bases between them. The germline V gene has CDR1 MDHEN and CDR2 SYDVKM. Clones were read by immunoSEQ multiplex PCR, and TCRdb kept only the in-frame ones, dropping some. The sample consists of 60,000 to 75,000 clones, approximately 83% of them appearing once. With regard to this clone: The antigen is not known.

The source was peripheral blood, collected from a patient treated with photon-based radiotherapy. The sequence derives from a man aged 35 to 55 with gastric cancer. The chain uses TRBV28 and TRBJ2-1; maybe TRBD2 (7 bases). The CDR3 nucleotides are TGTGCCAGCAGCCCGACGGGCGGGGGCGGTGAGCAGTTCTTC. Translated: CASSPTGGGGEQFF.